These 29 T cell receptor beta chains were sequenced from one sample in a study of patients and donors after allogeneic stem cell transplantation. TCRdb re-called the RT-PCR reads with MiXCR, one entry per CDR3 protein. The sample lists about a million distinct CDR3 sequences, roughly 17% occurring once. Specimen: blood, either unsorted or a sorted T cell fraction (not recorded which). The receptors derive from a human donor who was either an allogeneic HSCT recipient or a stem cell or donor lymphocyte infusion donor (not recorded which). It is not recorded whose cells these are; they may come from a transplant donor.

This clonotype was counted a few times. J is TRBJ2-7 and V is TRBV4-2, with D perhaps matching TRBD1 (6 bases). Per the germline V gene, CDR1 is LGHNA and CDR2 is YNFKEQ. There are 16 residues in the CDR3. V was shortened by 2 bases and J by 2 bases, with 16 bases between the two germline ends. In nucleotides, the CDR3 is TGTGCCAGCAGCCAACCAGACAGGAAGGGTCCCTACGAGCAGTACTTC. As protein: CASSQPDRKGPYEQYF.

V gene TRBV2 combines with J gene TRBJ1-5; perhaps TRBD1 as D (6 bases). V lost 2 bases, J lost 5 bases, and 7 bases lay in between. Germline assignment: CDR1 SNHLY and CDR2 FYNNEI. The CDR3 contains 13 residues. The CDR3 loop is CASSERGDQPQHF. CDR3 DNA sequence: TGTGCCAGCAGTGAAAGGGGGGATCAGCCCCAGCATTTT.

This clonotype was seen only once. The chain joins TRBV5-8 to TRBJ2-2; D is unresolved. The CDR3 runs 14 residues. Germline CDR1 reads SGHTS; CDR2 reads YDEGEE. The ends were cut back, 0 bases at V and 4 bases at J, with 7 bases in the middle. This CDR3 reads CASSLVQITGELFF. As DNA, the CDR3 is TGTGCCAGCAGCTTGGTGCAGATCACCGGGGAGCTGTTTTTT.

This clonotype was seen a handful of times. J is TRBJ2-7 and V is TRBV10-3; possibly TRBD1 or TRBD2 for D (5 bases each). CDR1 is ENHRY, CDR2 SYGVKD, per germline. Trimming took off 6 bases at V and 6 bases at J, with 18 bases between the two ends. This CDR3 is built from 14 residues. CDR3 region: CAIRSAGTPREQYF. CDR3 nucleotide sequence: TGTGCCATCAGATCGGCAGGGACCCCCCGCGAGCAGTACTTC.

The V and J genes are TRBV27 and TRBJ1-2, with 7 positions matching TRBD1. J gave up 6 bases and V 2 bases, and 15 bases lay outside the gene matches. Germline-derived CDR1 and CDR2 are MNHEY and SMNVEV (reference sequence). CDR3 length equals 17 residues. The CDR3 DNA reads TGTGCCAGCAGTTTAACACCCACAGGGGCCCGCTGGGATGGCTACACCTTC. It translates to CASSLTPTGARWDGYTF.

The rearrangement links TRBV7-3 to TRBJ2-3; 7 bases agree with TRBD2. The germline V gene has CDR1 SGHTA and CDR2 FQGTGA. Trimming took 5 bases from V and 3 from J; bases not matched to a gene: 8. The CDR3 covers 15 residues. The CDR3: CASSPQGLVTDTQYF. The CDR3 region has the DNA TGTGCCAGCAGCCCACAAGGACTAGTGACAGATACGCAGTATTTT.

This clonotype was detected a few times. The chain joins TRBV9 to TRBJ2-3; D gene ambiguous. Germline assignment: CDR1 SGDLS and CDR2 YYNGEE. This CDR3 is built from 14 residues. V gave up 0 bases and J gave up 5 bases, with 10 bases separating them. The CDR3 sequence: CASSVVGDGDTQYF. The CDR3 coding sequence is TGTGCCAGCAGCGTAGTCGGAGATGGAGATACGCAGTATTTT.

This chain connects TRBV18 to TRBJ1-2; 7 bases map to TRBD1. V was clipped by 4 bases and J by 7 bases; unmatched bases: 9. The CDR3 totals 14 residues. Germline CDR1 KGHSH, CDR2 LQKENI. The CDR3 here is CASSHLRDRGGYTF. The CDR3 DNA sequence: TGTGCCAGCTCACACCTCCGGGACAGAGGTGGCTACACCTTC.

The chain combines TRBV7-2 with TRBJ1-1, with D unclear. CDR1 and CDR2 (germline): SGHTA, FQGNSA. V was clipped by 1 base and J by 6 bases, with 9 bases between them. The CDR3 length is 13 residues. The CDR3 DNA reads as TGTGCCAGCAGCTTAGTATTACCGGCTGAAGCTTTCTTT. Its translation: CASSLVLPAEAFF. Full variable domain (outside the CDR3, taken from reference TRBV7-2 and TRBJ1-1): GAGVSQSPSNKVTEKGKDVELRCDPISGHTALYWYRQSLGQGLEFLIYFQGNSAPDKSGLPSDRFSAERTGGSVSTLTIQRTQQEDSAVYLCASSLVLPAEAFFGQGTRLTVV.

The sample holds a few counts of this clonotype. The CDR3 DNA reads as TGCGCCAGCAGCTTGGGCGTAGGGGATGAAAAACTGTTTTTT. It codes for CASSLGVGDEKLFF. V is TRBV5-1 and J is TRBJ1-4; D might be TRBD1 (5 bases). Trimming cost V 0 bases and J 6 bases, with 9 bases left between them. The CDR3 has 14 residues. The V gene's germline CDR1 is SGHRS and CDR2 YFSETQ.

This rearrangement joins TRBV4-3 to TRBJ1-3; D may be TRBD1 (6 bases). The CDR3 loop spans 18 amino acids. V lost 0 bases to trimming and J lost 0 bases, with 15 bases between them. The germline V gene encodes CDR1 LGHNA and CDR2 YSLEER. CDR3 sequence reads: CASSQDLSTGRSGNTIYF. The CDR3 DNA sequence: TGCGCCAGCAGCCAAGATCTTTCGACAGGCCGCTCTGGAAACACCATATATTTT.

V usage is TRBV11-3 and J usage is TRBJ1-5, with 7 bases that match TRBD1. V was pared by 5 bases and J by 5 bases, with 6 bases of the junction left unmatched. The CDR3 covers 14 residues. Germline lookup yields CDR1 SGHNT and CDR2 YENEEA. The CDR3 protein is CASSQQGGYQPQHF. CDR3 nucleotides: TGTGCCAGCAGCCAGCAGGGGGGCTATCAGCCCCAGCATTTT.

The chain uses TRBV7-3 and TRBJ1-2, with 7 bases matching TRBD1. CDR1 is SGHTA and CDR2 is FQGTGA in the germline V gene. V lost 5 bases and J lost 8; bases outside the gene matches: 11. This CDR3 comprises 14 residues. The DNA for the CDR3 is TGTGCCAGCAGCCCGACAGACAGGGTGGGCGGCTACACCTTC. This translates into CASSPTDRVGGYTF.

This chain joins TRBV4-3 and TRBJ2-2; 10 nucleotides agree with TRBD1. Per germline, CDR1 LGHNA and CDR2 YSLEER. The CDR3 length is 14 residues. V was clipped by 8 bases and J by 7 bases; unmatched bases: 7. The CDR3 reads CASQHGQGVGELFF. The CDR3 nucleotides read TGCGCCAGCCAACATGGACAGGGGGTCGGGGAGCTGTTTTTT.

The genes are TRBV9 and TRBJ1-1; 10 bases line up with TRBD1. Trimming removed 4 bases from V and 4 bases from J; junction bases left unmatched: 13. This CDR3 spans 17 amino acids. Germline CDR1 SGDLS, CDR2 YYNGEE. As DNA, the CDR3 is TGTGCCAGCAGCCCTGCACCCGGGACAGGGGTTGCCACTGAAGCTTTCTTT. It specifies CASSPAPGTGVATEAFF.

This clonotype was seen once. This CDR3 is CATEGYQETQYF. The DNA for the CDR3 is TGTGCCACCGAGGGGTACCAAGAGACCCAGTACTTC. The chain couples TRBV11-3 to TRBJ2-5, with D perhaps TRBD1 or TRBD2 (5 bases each). Germline CDR1 and CDR2: SGHNT and YENEEA. Trimming removed 10 bases from V and 0 bases from J, with 9 bases in between. The CDR3 contains 12 residues.

In its sample, this clonotype was seen a few times. J is TRBJ2-2 and V is TRBV20-1; possibly TRBD2 for D (6 bases). V lost 4 bases and J 2 bases, leaving 11 bases between the germline ends. CDR1 and CDR2 from the germline V gene are DFQATT and SNEGSKA (reference sequence). This CDR3 comprises 14 residues. The CDR3 spells CSATTGANTGELFF. In DNA form, the CDR3 reads TGCAGTGCTACTACGGGAGCAAACACCGGGGAGCTGTTTTTT.

The V gene is TRBV5-1, the J gene TRBJ2-7; TRBD1 might be the D (5 bases). This CDR3 has 14 residues. In germline, CDR1 is SGHRS, CDR2 YFSETQ. Between the trimmed V and J ends, which lost 0 bases and 2 bases, there was a span of 9 bases. The CDR3 DNA is TGCGCCAGCAGCTTGGGGACACCCCCCTACGAGCAGTACTTC. As protein: CASSLGTPPYEQYF.

The gene calls are TRBV5-1 and TRBJ1-2; 7 bases map to TRBD1. Trimming removed 5 bases from V and 4 bases from J; junction bases left unmatched: 17. This CDR3 contains 17 residues. CDR1 SGHRS and CDR2 YFSETQ come from the germline V gene. The CDR3: CASRSDRTGTHLYGYTF. CDR3 nucleotide sequence: TGCGCCAGCAGATCGGACAGGACAGGAACTCATCTCTATGGCTACACCTTC. Full variable domain (rest looked up from reference TRBV5-1 and TRBJ1-2): KAGVTQTPRYLIKTRGQQVTLSCSPISGHRSVSWYQQTPGQGLQFLFEYFSETQRNKGNFPGRFSGRQFSNSRSEMNVSTLELGDSALYLCASRSDRTGTHLYGYTFGSGTRLTVV.

V and J are TRBV9 and TRBJ1-2; D gene unclear. The CDR3 covers 15 residues. Germline lookup yields CDR1 SGDLS and CDR2 YYNGEE. V was clipped by 4 bases and J by 7 bases, with 20 bases between them. Written as DNA, the CDR3 is TGTGCCAGCAGCCCCACCGCGACGGTAAGGGTTGGCTACACCTTC. Translated: CASSPTATVRVGYTF. Complete variable domain (other parts from reference TRBV9 and TRBJ1-2): DSGVTQTPKHLITATGQRVTLRCSPRSGDLSVYWYQQSLDQGLQFLIQYYNGEERAKGNILERFSAQQFPDLHSELNLSSLELGDSALYFCASSPTATVRVGYTFGSGTRLTVV.

This sequence joins TRBV11-2 and TRBJ2-4; 9 positions agree with TRBD2. J gave up 0 bases and V 0 bases, and 6 bases lay outside the gene matches. CDR3 length equals 18 residues. Per the germline V gene, CDR1 is SGHAT and CDR2 is FQNNGV. The CDR3 protein is CASSLDGTSLVAKNIQYF. The CDR3 DNA reads as TGTGCCAGCAGCTTAGACGGGACTAGCCTCGTAGCCAAAAACATTCAGTACTTC.

The chain combines TRBV29-1 with TRBJ1-2; possibly TRBD1 for D (5 bases). The CDR3 consists of 17 residues. Germline CDR1 is SQVTM and CDR2 is ANQGSEA. The V gene lost 4 bases and the J gene lost 4 bases, with 25 bases spanning the gap. The CDR3 nucleotides read TGCAGCGTTGTTTCTCGGAGGGGCCCTACCCGGGGCTATGGCTACACCTTC. As protein: CSVVSRRGPTRGYGYTF.

The table lists this clonotype with a few counts. The chain has TRBV20-1 and TRBJ1-2; 9 bases agree with TRBD1. CDR3 length: 15 amino acids. The germline V gene has CDR1 DFQATT and CDR2 SNEGSKA (reference sequence). Trimming at V came to 7 bases and at J to 7 bases, leaving 16 bases not matched to a gene. CDR3 DNA sequence: TGCAGTGGCACGCACCTGACAGGGGGTTCCTTTGGCTACACCTTC. Protein: CSGTHLTGGSFGYTF.

The chain employs TRBV7-9 and TRBJ2-3; D is unclear. V was shortened by 3 bases and J by 0 bases, with 13 bases between the two germline ends. The CDR3 is made up of 16 amino acids. Germline V CDR1 and CDR2: SEHNR, FQNEAQ (reference sequence). The CDR3 DNA reads TGTGCCAGCAGCTTTCCAGCTAGAACTAGCACAGATACGCAGTATTTT. Protein product: CASSFPARTSTDTQYF.

This chain links TRBV29-1 with TRBJ2-5, with D possibly called TRBD1 or TRBD2 (5 bases each). V dropped 6 bases and J dropped 5 bases, with 16 bases sitting between them. The germline CDR1 and CDR2 sequences are SQVTM and ANQGSEA. The CDR3 totals 13 residues. CDR3 DNA sequence: TGCAGCGTCCTCGCCCGGGGCGGGGAGACCCAGTACTTC. It encodes CSVLARGGETQYF.

This chain uses TRBV12-3 or TRBV12-4 with TRBJ1-2, with D perhaps matching TRBD1 (6 bases). The germline V and J ends were trimmed by 5 bases and 8 bases, with 21 bases remaining between them. CDR3 size: 15 residues. The CDR3 bases are TGTGCCAGCAGTCCCAAGACAGGAGGTGGGGGAGGCTACACCTTC. This translates into CASSPKTGGGGGYTF.

This clonotype was seen more than once but under ten times. The chain has TRBV6-1 and TRBJ2-1, with D possibly being TRBD1 (5 bases). CDR3 size: 14 residues. Germline CDR1 and CDR2: MNHNS and SASEGT. The V end lost 3 bases, the J end lost 2 bases, and 8 bases lay between the germline ends. CDR3 protein: CASSDRVPYNEQFF. In nucleotides, the CDR3 is TGTGCCAGCAGTGACAGGGTCCCCTACAATGAGCAGTTCTTC.

This sequence joins TRBV7-9 and TRBJ1-3, with no clear D. The CDR3 length is 14 residues. Between the trimmed V and J ends, which lost 8 bases and 0 bases, there was a span of 11 bases. The V gene's germline CDR1 is SEHNR and CDR2 FQNEAQ (reference sequence). The CDR3 DNA follows: TGTGCCAGCGGTGCCGGGAGCTCTGGAAACACCATATATTTT. Its protein is CASGAGSSGNTIYF.

This clonotype showed up just a few times. V is TRBV20-1 and J is TRBJ2-2; 13 bases agree with TRBD2. Germline V gene data show CDR1 as DFQATT and CDR2 as SNEGSKA (reference sequence). This CDR3 contains 17 residues. The V and J ends lost 0 bases and 5 bases, in that order; junction bases with no gene match: 6. DNA of the CDR3: TGCAGTGCTAGAGATCCGGGACTAGCGGGACCGACCGGGGAGCTGTTTTTT. This sequence encodes CSARDPGLAGPTGELFF.